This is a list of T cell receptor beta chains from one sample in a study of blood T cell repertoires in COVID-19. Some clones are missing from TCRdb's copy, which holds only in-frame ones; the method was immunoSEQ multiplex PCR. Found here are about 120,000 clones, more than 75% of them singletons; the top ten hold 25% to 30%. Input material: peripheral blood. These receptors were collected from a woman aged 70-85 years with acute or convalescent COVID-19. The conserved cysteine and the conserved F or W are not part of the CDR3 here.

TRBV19,ASTAGQGAQDQPQH
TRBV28,ASSPGRFFSPLH
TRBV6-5,ASGQGDQPQH
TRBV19,ASSTGTGAYNEQF
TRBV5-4,ASSSSGGASYEQY
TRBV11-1,ASSLLSSYEQY
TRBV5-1,ASSRRLAGEETQY
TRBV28,ASSIPTGEHQPQH
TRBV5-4,ASSPAGGPEQF
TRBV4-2,ASSRGQLGDNEQF
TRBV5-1,ASSLGLAGEGETQY
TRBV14,ASSPTGARSYNEQF
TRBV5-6,ASSPGGHQPQH
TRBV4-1,ASSASGTGETQY
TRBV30,AWADRGDQPQH
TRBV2,ASNRGGFDNEQF
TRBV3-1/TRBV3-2,ASSQAGQPADEQF